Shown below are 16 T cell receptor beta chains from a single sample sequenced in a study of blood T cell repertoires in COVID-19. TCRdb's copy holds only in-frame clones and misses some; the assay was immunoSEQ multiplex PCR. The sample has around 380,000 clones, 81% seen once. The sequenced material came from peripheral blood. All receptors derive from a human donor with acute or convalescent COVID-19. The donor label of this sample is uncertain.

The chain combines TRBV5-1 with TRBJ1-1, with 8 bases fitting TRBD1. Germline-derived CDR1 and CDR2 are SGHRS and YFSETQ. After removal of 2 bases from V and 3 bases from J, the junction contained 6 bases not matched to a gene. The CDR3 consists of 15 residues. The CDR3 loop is CASSFGGTGDTEAFF. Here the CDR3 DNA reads TGCGCCAGCAGCTTTGGGGGGACAGGAGACACTGAAGCTTTCTTT.

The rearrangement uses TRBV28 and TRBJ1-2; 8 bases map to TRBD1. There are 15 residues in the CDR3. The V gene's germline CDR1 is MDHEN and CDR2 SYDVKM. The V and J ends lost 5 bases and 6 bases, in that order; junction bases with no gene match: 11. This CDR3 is CASSPRPRTGHGYTF. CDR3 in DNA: TGTGCCAGCAGTCCACGACCTCGGACAGGGCATGGCTACACCTTC.

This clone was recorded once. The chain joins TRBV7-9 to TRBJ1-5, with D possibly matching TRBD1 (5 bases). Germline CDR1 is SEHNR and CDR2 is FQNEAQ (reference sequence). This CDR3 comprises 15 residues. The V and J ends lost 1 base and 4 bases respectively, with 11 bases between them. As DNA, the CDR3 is TGTGCCAGCAGCTTAGGGGGGGTGAGTAATCAGCCCCAGCATTTT. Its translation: CASSLGGVSNQPQHF.

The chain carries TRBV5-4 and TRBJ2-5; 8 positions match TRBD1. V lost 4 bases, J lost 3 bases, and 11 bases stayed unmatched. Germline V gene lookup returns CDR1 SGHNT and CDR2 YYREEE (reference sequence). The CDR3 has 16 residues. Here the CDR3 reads CASSPPGRTGKETQYF. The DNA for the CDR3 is TGTGCCAGCAGCCCCCCTGGTAGGACAGGGAAAGAGACCCAGTACTTC.

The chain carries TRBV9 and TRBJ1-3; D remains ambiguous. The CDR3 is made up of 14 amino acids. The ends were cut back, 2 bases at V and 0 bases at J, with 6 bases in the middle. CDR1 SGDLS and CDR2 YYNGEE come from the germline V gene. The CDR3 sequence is CASSVYSSGNTIYF. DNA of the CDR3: TGTGCCAGCAGCGTCTATTCCTCTGGAAACACCATATATTTT.

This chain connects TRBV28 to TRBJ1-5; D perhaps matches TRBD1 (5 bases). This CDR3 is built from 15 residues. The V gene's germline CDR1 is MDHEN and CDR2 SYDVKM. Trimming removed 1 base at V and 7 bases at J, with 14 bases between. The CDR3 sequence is CASSLFPGEEQPQHF. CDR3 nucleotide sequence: TGTGCCAGCAGTTTATTTCCGGGGGAAGAACAGCCCCAGCATTTT.

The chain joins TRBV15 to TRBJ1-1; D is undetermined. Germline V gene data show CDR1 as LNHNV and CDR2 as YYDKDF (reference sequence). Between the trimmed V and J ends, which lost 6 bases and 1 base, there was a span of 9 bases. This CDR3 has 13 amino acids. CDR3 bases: TGTGCCACCAGGAGGCTACCGAACACTGAAGCTTTCTTT. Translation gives CATRRLPNTEAFF.

CDR3 coding DNA: TGTGCCAGCAGTTACTCGTCCGGGAGAGCGTACGAGCAGTACTTC. Its protein product is CASSYSSGRAYEQYF. The chain joins TRBV6-2 or TRBV6-3 to TRBJ2-7; possibly TRBD2 for D (6 bases). Germline V gene lookup returns CDR1 MNHEY and CDR2 SVGEGT. Trimming pared 0 bases from V and 4 bases from J, leaving 13 bases between. The length of the CDR3 is 15 residues.

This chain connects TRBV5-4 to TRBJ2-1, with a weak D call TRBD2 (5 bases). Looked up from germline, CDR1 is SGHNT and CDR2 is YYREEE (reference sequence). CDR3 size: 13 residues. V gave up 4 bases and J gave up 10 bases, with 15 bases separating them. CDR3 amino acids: CASSVDGVEEQFF. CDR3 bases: TGTGCCAGCAGCGTAGACGGGGTTGAGGAGCAGTTCTTC.

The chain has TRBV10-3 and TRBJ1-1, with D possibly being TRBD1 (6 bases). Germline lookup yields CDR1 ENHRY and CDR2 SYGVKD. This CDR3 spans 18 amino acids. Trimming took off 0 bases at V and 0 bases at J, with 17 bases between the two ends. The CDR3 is CAISESPRGGFMNTEAFF. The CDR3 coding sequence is TGTGCCATCAGTGAGTCGCCCAGGGGTGGTTTCATGAACACTGAAGCTTTCTTT.

The CDR3 is CASSLAWTSGSAEQFF. DNA for the CDR3: TGCGCCAGCAGCTTGGCGTGGACTAGCGGGAGTGCTGAGCAGTTCTTC. V usage is TRBV5-1 and J usage is TRBJ2-1, with TRBD2 matching over 13 bases. Germline lookup yields CDR1 SGHRS and CDR2 YFSETQ. The CDR3 runs 16 residues. The J segment lost 9 bases and the V segment lost 0 bases, leaving 6 bases of the junction unmatched.

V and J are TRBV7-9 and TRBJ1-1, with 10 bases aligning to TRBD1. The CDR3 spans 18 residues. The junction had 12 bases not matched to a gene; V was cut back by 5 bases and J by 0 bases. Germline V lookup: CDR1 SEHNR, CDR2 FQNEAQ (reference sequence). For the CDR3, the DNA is TGTGCCAGCAGCCACCCTGGAGGGACAGGGGACATGAACACTGAAGCTTTCTTT. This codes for CASSHPGGTGDMNTEAFF.

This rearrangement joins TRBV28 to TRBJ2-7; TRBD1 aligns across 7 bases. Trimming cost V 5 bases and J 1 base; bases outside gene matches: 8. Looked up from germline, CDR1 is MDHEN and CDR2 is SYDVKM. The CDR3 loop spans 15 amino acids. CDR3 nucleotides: TGTGCCAGCAGTAAGCCCGGGACAGTTTCCTACGAGCAGTACTTC. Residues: CASSKPGTVSYEQYF.

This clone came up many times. CDR3 nucleotides: TGTGCCTGGAGTGTAAAGGGGACGGATCGGGGGTATGGCTACACCTTC. Its protein product is CAWSVKGTDRGYGYTF. This sequence joins TRBV30 and TRBJ1-2; a weak D match, TRBD1 (5 bases). V lost 0 bases and J 5 bases, leaving 19 bases between the germline ends. The CDR3 totals 16 residues. The V gene's germline CDR1 is GTSNPN and CDR2 SVGIG (reference sequence).

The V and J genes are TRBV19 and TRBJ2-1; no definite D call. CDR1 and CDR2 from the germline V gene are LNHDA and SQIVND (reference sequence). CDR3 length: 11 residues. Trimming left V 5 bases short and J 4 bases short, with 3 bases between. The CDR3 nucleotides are TGTGCCAGTAGTTCGTACAATGAGCAGTTCTTC. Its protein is CASSSYNEQFF. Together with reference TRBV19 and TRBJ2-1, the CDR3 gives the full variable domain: DGGITQSPKYLFRKEGQNVTLSCEQNLNHDAMYWYRQDPGQGLRLIYYSQIVNDFQKGDIAEGYSVSREKKESFPLTVTSAQKNPTAFYLCASSSYNEQFFGPGTRLTVL.

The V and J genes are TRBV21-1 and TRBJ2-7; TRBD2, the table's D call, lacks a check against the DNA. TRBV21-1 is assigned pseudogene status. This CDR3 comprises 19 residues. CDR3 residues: CASSKARLAGGHPSGEQYF. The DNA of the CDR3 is TGTGCCAGCAGCAAAGCTCGGCTAGCGGGGGGTCACCCCTCAGGCGAGCAGTACTTC.